This is a list of T cell receptor beta chains from one sample in a study of Ad26.COV2.S vaccination and SARS-CoV-2 variants. Using immunoSEQ multiplex PCR, the repertoire was profiled, and TCRdb retains in-frame clones only, with some absent. The sample includes about 680,000 clones, 80% to 90% of them seen just once. The sequencing here drew on peripheral blood, taken in a trial of Ad26.COV2.S vaccine versus placebo. These receptors were collected from a person between 18 and 59 years old who received the Ad26.COV2.S COVID-19 vaccine or a placebo. CDR3s include the opening cysteine and the closing phenylalanine or tryptophan. A D gene is named only where the DNA matches it firmly. Clone size is not always given. Where it is, it says once, few, many or a class for expanded clones.

CDR3 DNA	CDR3 protein	D gene	clone size	V gene	J gene
TGTGCCAGCAGCCGTCGCGCCCCTGTTGAGCAGTACTTC	CASSRRAPVEQYF	NA	NA	TRBV27	TRBJ2-7
TGTGCCAGCGGGAGCGGGGGGACGGAGACCCAGTACTTC	CASGSGGTETQYF	TRBD2	NA	TRBV7-2	TRBJ2-5
TGTGCCAGCAGCTTAGGGGGCTCCAATTCACCCCTCCACTTT	CASSLGGSNSPLHF	NA	NA	TRBV7-2	TRBJ1-6
TGCGCCAGCAGCTTGGCTTCTAGCGGCTACAATGAGCAGTTCTTC	CASSLASSGYNEQFF	TRBD2	NA	TRBV5-1	TRBJ2-1
TGTGCCAGCAGCTGGGGAGGGCTAGCAACGCCCCCCTACGAGCAGTACTTC	CASSWGGLATPPYEQYF	TRBD2	NA	TRBV7-8	TRBJ2-7
TGTGCCAGCAGCGTTGTTAGGGGCCGGGGGGGGCGCACAGATACGCAGTATTTT	CASSVVRGRGGRTDTQYF	TRBD2	NA	TRBV7-2	TRBJ2-3
TGCGCCAGCAGCCGCGGGGACAGACCCTCTAATGAAAAACTGTTTTTT	CASSRGDRPSNEKLFF	TRBD1	NA	TRBV4-3	TRBJ1-4
TGTGCCAGCAGGCCCCGGGACTCCAACTCCTACGAGCAGTACTTC	CASRPRDSNSYEQYF	NA	NA	TRBV27	TRBJ2-7
TGTGCCAGCAGCCAAACAGGGAACACTGAAGCTTTCTTT	CASSQTGNTEAFF	NA	once	TRBV5-4	TRBJ1-1
TGTGCCAGCAGCTTAGGTGGACAAACTAATGAAAAACTGTTTTTT	CASSLGGQTNEKLFF	NA	NA	TRBV7-2	TRBJ1-4
TGTGCCAGCAGCCAGCAGGGGGCTGAAGCTTTCTTT	CASSQQGAEAFF	TRBD1	NA	TRBV7-8	TRBJ1-1
TGTGCCAGCAGACAGTCCTACGAGCAGTACTTC	CASRQSYEQYF	NA	NA	TRBV2	TRBJ2-7
TGTGCCAGCAGCTTGTCAATCGGGGGCTACACCTTC	CASSLSIGGYTF	NA	NA	TRBV5-4	TRBJ1-2
TGCAGTGCTAGGGGGTACGAAGCTTTCTTT	CSARGYEAFF	NA	few	TRBV20-1	TRBJ1-1
TGTGCCAGCAGTTGGCTAGAAACAGCCGAGCAGTACTTC	CASSWLETAEQYF	NA	NA	TRBV2	TRBJ2-7
TGTGCCAGCAGGGTAGCGAGGGGCTACACCTTC	CASRVARGYTF	NA	NA	TRBV12-3/TRBV12-4	TRBJ1-2
TGTGCCAGCTCCGGGGACAGGACAAACTATGGCTACACCTTC	CASSGDRTNYGYTF	TRBD1	NA	TRBV7-2	TRBJ1-2
TGTGCCAGCAGCTCTAAAGGGACAGGGGGCACCGGGGAGCTGTTTTTT	CASSSKGTGGTGELFF	TRBD1	NA	TRBV7-2	TRBJ2-2
TGTGCCAGCAGCGCCCCCATGGGCGCAAGCTCCTACAATGAGCAGTTCTTC	CASSAPMGASSYNEQFF	NA	NA	TRBV5-6	TRBJ2-1
TGTGCCAGCAGCCCTCGGGTAGCGGGGTCCACAGATACGCAGTATTTT	CASSPRVAGSTDTQYF	TRBD2	NA	TRBV7-8	TRBJ2-3